The present T cell receptor beta chain was sequenced within a study of Ad26.COV2.S vaccination and SARS-CoV-2 variants. Study-wide results and caveats: Comparable non-spike TCR breadth was observed in vaccine and placebo recipients. Considerable breadth of spike-specific CD8+ and CD4+ T cell responses has reportedly been documented following vaccination. Assessments of TCR breadth and depth may have underestimated the total T cell responses. Spike-specific TCR breadth was greater after Ad26.COV2.S than placebo.

The V end was cut by 3 bases, the J end by 0 bases, with 9 bases between. Germline CDR1 reads LNHDA; CDR2 reads SQIVND (reference sequence). The CDR3 has 15 residues. Using immunoSEQ multiplex PCR, the repertoire was profiled, and TCRdb retains in-frame clones only, with some absent. The table records over 110,000 clones, about nine tenths of them present only once. Of note for this clone: Its antigen is unknown.

This receptor was taken from a human donor who had recovered from COVID-19. This specimen consisted of peripheral blood, obtained after recovery from COVID-19. The rearrangement joins TRBV19 to TRBJ1-5, with a tentative D call TRBD1 (5 bases). Written as DNA, the CDR3 is TGTGCCAGTAGTATGGACACGTATAGCAATCAGCCCCAGCATTTT. Protein product: CASSMDTYSNQPQHF.